This TCR beta chain stems from a study of T cells in Graves' hyperthyroidism and ophthalmopathy. TCR beta CDR3 sequences were amplified from RNA transcripts. HTBI primers were used for first-round RT-PCR of the TCR CDR3. TCRdb re-derived calls from the multiplex PCR reads in MiXCR, one entry per CDR3 protein. This sample carries some 270,000 distinct CDR3 sequences, roughly 15% of them seen once, and the ten largest clones take roughly 7.9%. Not enrolled were patients with uncontrolled infection, other autoimmune disease, pregnancy or lactation. There are 14 residues in the CDR3. The germline V and J ends were trimmed by 7 bases and 3 bases, with 19 bases remaining between them. Per germline, CDR1 DFQATT and CDR2 SNEGSKA (reference sequence). There are a few counts of this clonotype.

The TCR was taken from a woman aged 40 to 55 with Graves' hyperthyroidism. J is TRBJ2-7 and V is TRBV20-1; D is perhaps TRBD1 (6 bases). Specimen: blood. CDR3 sequence (DNA): TGCAGTGTCTTTGCCAGGCAGGGGAACTACGAGCAGTACTTC. Amino acid sequence: CSVFARQGNYEQYF.